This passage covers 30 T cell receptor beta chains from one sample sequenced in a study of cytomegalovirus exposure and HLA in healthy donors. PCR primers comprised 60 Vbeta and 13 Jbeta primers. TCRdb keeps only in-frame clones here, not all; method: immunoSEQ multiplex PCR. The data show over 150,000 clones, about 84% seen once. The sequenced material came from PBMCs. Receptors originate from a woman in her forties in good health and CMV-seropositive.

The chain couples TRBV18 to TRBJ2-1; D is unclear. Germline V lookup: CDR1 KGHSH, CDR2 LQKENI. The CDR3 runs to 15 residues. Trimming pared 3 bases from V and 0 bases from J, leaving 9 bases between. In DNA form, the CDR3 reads TGTGCCAGCTCACCGTCGAGCGTCTCCTACAATGAGCAGTTCTTC. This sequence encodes CASSPSSVSYNEQFF.

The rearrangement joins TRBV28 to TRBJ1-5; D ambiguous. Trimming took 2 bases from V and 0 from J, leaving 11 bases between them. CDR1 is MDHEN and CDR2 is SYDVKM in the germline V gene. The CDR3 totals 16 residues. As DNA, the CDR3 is TGTGCCAGCAGTTTAGGTACAGCCTTTAGCAATCAGCCCCAGCATTTT. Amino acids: CASSLGTAFSNQPQHF.

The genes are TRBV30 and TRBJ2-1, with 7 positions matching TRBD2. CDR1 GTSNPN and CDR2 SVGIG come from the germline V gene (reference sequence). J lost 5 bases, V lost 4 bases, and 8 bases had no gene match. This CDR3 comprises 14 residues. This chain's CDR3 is CAWNQNGRNNEQFF. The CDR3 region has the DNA TGTGCCTGGAATCAAAACGGGAGGAACAATGAGCAGTTCTTC.

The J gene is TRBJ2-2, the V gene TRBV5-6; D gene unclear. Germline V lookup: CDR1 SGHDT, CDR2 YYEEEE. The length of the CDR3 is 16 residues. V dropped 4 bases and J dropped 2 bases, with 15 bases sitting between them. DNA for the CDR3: TGTGCCAGCAGCCATAGATCAGGTTCTAACACCGGGGAGCTGTTTTTT. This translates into CASSHRSGSNTGELFF.

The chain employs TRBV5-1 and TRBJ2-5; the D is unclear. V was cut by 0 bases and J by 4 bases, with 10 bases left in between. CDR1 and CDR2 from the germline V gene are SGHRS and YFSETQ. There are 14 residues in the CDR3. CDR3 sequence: CASSLDLVVETQYF. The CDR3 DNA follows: TGCGCCAGCAGCTTGGATCTAGTAGTAGAGACCCAGTACTTC.

CDR3 sequence reads: CASRLAGTYEQYF. The CDR3 DNA is TGCGCCAGTCGACTAGCGGGAACCTACGAGCAGTACTTC. This sequence joins TRBV5-1 and TRBJ2-7; 11 bases are shared with TRBD2. This CDR3 region has 13 residues. With V trimmed by 8 bases and J by 2 bases, 3 bases remained unmatched. The germline gives CDR1 SGHRS, CDR2 YFSETQ.

CDR3 protein: CASISNTEAFF. The CDR3 region has the DNA TGTGCCAGTATCAGTAACACTGAAGCTTTCTTT. This chain joins TRBV19 and TRBJ1-1; unclear D gene. This CDR3 is built from 11 residues. The germline V gene has CDR1 LNHDA and CDR2 SQIVND (reference sequence). V dropped 7 bases and J dropped 2 bases, with 5 bases sitting between them.

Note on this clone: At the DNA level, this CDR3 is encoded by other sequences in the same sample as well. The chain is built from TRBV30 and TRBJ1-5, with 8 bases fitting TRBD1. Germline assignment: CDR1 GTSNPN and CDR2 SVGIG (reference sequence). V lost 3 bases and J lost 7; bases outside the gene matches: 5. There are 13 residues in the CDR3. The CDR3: CAWSGQGKQPQHF. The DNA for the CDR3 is TGTGCCTGGAGCGGACAGGGAAAACAGCCCCAGCATTTT.

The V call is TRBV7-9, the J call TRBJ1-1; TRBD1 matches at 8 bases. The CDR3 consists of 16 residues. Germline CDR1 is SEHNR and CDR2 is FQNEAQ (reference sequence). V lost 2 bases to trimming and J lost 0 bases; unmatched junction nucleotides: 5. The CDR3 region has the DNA TGTGCCAGCAGCTTAAGGGAGACAGGGGTGAACACTGAAGCTTTCTTT. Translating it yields CASSLRETGVNTEAFF.

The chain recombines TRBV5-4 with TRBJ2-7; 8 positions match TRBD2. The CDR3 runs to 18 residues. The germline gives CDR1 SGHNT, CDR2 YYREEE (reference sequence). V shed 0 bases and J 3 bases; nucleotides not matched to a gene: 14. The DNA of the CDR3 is TGTGCCAGCAGCTTGGGGGGTAGCGGGGCCCCCAGACGCTACGAGCAGTACTTC. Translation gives CASSLGGSGAPRRYEQYF.

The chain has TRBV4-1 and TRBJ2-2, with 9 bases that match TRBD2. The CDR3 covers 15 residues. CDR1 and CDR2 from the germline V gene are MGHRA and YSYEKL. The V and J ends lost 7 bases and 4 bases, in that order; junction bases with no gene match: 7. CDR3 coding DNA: TGCGCCAGCAAGGTAGCGGGAGTTGGCACCGGGGAGCTGTTTTTT. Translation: CASKVAGVGTGELFF.

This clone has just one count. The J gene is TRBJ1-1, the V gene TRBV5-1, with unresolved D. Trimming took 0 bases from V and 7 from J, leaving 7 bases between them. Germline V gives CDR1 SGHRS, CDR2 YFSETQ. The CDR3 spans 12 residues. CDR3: CASSLGPGEAFF. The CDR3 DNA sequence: TGCGCCAGCAGCTTGGGCCCCGGTGAAGCTTTCTTT.

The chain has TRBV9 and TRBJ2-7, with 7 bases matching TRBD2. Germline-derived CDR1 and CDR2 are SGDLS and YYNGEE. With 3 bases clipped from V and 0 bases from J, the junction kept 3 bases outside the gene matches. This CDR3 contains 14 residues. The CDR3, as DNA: TGTGCCAGCAGCGGGGGGACTAACTCCTACGAGCAGTACTTC. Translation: CASSGGTNSYEQYF.

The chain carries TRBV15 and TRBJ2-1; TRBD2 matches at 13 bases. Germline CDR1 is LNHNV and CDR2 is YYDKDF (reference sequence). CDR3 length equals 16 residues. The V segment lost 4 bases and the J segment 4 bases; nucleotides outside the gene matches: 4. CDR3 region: CATSNLLAGGYNEQFF. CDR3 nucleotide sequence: TGTGCCACCAGCAATTTACTAGCGGGAGGGTACAATGAGCAGTTCTTC.

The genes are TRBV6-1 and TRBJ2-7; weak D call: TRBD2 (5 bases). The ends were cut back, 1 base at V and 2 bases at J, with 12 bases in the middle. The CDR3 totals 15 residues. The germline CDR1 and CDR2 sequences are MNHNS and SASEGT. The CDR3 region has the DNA TGTGCCAGCAGTGAAGTGGGAGCGGCCGCCTACGAGCAGTACTTC. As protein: CASSEVGAAAYEQYF.

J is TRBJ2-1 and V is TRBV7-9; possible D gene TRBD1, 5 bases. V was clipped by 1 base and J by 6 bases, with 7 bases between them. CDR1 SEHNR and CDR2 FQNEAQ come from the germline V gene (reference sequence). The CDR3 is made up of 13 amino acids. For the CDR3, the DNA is TGTGCCAGCAGCTTAGTAGGGGCCAATGAGCAGTTCTTC. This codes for CASSLVGANEQFF.

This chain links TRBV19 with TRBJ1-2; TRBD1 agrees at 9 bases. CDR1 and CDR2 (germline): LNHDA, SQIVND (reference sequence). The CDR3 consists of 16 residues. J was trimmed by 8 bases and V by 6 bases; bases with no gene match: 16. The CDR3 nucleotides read TGTGCCAGTAGCAAGAAAGGGGGACAGGGACTGAGGGGCTACACCTTC. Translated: CASSKKGGQGLRGYTF.

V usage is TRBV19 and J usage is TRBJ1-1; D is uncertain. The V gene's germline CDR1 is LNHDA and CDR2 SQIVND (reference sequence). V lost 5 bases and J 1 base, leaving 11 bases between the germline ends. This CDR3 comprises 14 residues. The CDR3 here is CASSSRERNTEAFF. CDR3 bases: TGTGCCAGTAGTTCTCGCGAGAGGAACACTGAAGCTTTCTTT. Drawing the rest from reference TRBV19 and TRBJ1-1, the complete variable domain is DGGITQSPKYLFRKEGQNVTLSCEQNLNHDAMYWYRQDPGQGLRLIYYSQIVNDFQKGDIAEGYSVSREKKESFPLTVTSAQKNPTAFYLCASSSRERNTEAFFGQGTRLTVV.

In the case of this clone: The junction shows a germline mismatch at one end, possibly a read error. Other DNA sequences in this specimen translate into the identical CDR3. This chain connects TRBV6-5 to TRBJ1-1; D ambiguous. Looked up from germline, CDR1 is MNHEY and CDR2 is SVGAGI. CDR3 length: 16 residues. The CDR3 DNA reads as TGTGCCAGCAGTTCACGACACAGTCTATCGAACACTGAAGCCTTCTTT. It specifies CASSSRHSLSNTEAFF.

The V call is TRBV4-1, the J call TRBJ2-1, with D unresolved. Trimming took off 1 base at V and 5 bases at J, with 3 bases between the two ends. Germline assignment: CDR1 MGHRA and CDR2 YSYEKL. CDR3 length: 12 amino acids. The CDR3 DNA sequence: TGCGCCAGCAGCCAAGTAAACAATGAGCAGTTCTTC. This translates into CASSQVNNEQFF.

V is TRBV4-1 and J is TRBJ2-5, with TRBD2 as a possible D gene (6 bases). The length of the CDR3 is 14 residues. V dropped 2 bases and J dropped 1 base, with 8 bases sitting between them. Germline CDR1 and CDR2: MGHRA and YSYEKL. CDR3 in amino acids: CASSQKGGQETQYF. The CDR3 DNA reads TGCGCCAGCAGCCAAAAGGGAGGCCAAGAGACCCAGTACTTC.

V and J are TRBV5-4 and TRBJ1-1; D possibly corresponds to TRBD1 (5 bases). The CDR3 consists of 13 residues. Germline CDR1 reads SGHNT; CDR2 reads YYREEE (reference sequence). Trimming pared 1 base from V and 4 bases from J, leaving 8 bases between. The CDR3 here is CASSLTGVTEAFF. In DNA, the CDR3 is TGTGCCAGCAGCTTGACGGGGGTCACTGAAGCTTTCTTT.

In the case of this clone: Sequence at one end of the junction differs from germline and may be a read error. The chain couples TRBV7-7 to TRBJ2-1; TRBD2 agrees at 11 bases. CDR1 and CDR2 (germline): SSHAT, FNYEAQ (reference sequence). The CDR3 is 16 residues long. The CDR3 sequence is CASSLGSGTSGDEQFF. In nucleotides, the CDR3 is TGTGCTAGCAGCTTAGGGTCTGGGACTAGCGGTGATGAGCAGTTCTTC. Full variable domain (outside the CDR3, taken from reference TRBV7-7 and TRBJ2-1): GAGVSQSPRYKVTKRGQDVTLRCDPISSHATLYWYQQALGQGPEFLTYFNYEAQPDKSGLPSDRFSAERPEGSISTLTIQRTEQRDSAMYRCASSLGSGTSGDEQFFGPGTRLTVL.

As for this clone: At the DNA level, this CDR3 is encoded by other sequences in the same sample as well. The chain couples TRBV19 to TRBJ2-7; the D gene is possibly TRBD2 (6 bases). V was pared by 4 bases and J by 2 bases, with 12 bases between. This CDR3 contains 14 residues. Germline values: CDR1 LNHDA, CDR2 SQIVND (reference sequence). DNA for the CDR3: TGTGCCAGTAGTACCTCCGGGGGACCCTACGAGCAGTACTTC. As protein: CASSTSGGPYEQYF.

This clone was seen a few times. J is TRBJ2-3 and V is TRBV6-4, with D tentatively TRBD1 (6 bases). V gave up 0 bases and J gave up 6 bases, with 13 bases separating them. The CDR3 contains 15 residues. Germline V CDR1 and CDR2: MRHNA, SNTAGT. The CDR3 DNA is TGTGCCAGCAGTGACTCGATTCGAGGGGGTGATACGCAGTATTTT. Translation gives CASSDSIRGGDTQYF.

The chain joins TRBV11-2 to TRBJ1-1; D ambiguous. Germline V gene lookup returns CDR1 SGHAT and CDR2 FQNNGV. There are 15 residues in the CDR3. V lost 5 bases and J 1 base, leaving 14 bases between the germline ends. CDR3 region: CASSPWARQNTEAFF. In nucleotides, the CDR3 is TGTGCCAGCAGCCCCTGGGCCAGACAGAACACTGAAGCTTTCTTT.

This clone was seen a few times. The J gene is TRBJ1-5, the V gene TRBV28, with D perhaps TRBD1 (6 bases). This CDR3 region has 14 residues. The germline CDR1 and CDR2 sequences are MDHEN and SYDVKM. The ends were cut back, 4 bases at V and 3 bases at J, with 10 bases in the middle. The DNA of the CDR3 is TGTGCCAGCAGTTACAGGGCCGACAATCAGCCCCAGCATTTT. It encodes CASSYRADNQPQHF.

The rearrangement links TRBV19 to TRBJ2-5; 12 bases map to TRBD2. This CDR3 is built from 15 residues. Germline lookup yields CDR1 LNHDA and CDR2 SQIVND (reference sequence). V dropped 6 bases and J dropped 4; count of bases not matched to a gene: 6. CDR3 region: CASSQGGLAGETQYF. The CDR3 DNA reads TGTGCCAGTAGCCAGGGGGGACTAGCGGGAGAGACCCAGTACTTC.

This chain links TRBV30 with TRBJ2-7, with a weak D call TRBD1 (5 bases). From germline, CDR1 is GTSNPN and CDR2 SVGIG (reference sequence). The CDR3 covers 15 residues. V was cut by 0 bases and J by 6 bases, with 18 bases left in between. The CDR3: CAWSVRAGYLLEQYF. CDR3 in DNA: TGTGCCTGGAGTGTCAGGGCAGGTTATCTTCTCGAGCAGTACTTC.

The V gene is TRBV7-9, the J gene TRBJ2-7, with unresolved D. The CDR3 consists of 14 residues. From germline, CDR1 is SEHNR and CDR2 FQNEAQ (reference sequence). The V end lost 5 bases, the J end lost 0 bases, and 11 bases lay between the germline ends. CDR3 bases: TGTGCCAGCAGCCCGACTGCAAACTCCTACGAGCAGTACTTC. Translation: CASSPTANSYEQYF.